These 15 T cell receptor beta chains were all obtained from the same sample, sequenced in a study of early T cells in non-severe SARS-CoV-2 infection. TCRdb independently ran MiXCR on the 5' RACE reads; one entry per CDR3 protein. The sample carries approximately 76,000 distinct CDR3 sequences, around 15% recorded once. The material sequenced was whole blood. Receptor source: an adult who was a healthcare worker with PCR-confirmed SARS-CoV-2 infection or an uninfected control (not recorded which).

The rearrangement joins TRBV12-3 or TRBV12-4 to TRBJ1-1, with D uncertain. The CDR3 runs 12 residues. Trimming took off 5 bases at V and 5 bases at J, with 9 bases between the two ends. The CDR3 DNA is TGTGCCAGCAGTCTCGGACGGACTGAAGCTTTCTTT. Protein sequence: CASSLGRTEAFF.

This clonotype came up many times. The rearrangement links TRBV12-3 or TRBV12-4 to TRBJ2-7; maybe TRBD2 (5 bases). V was cut by 4 bases and J by 12 bases, with 19 bases left in between. This CDR3 is built from 13 residues. The DNA of the CDR3 is TGTGCCAGCAGTTCGACGGGCCTCCACGGACTGTACTTC. Protein: CASSSTGLHGLYF.

The chain couples TRBV12-3 or TRBV12-4 to TRBJ2-6; D might be TRBD2 (5 bases). The CDR3 has 17 amino acids. V was clipped by 5 bases and J by 3 bases, with 17 bases between them. The CDR3 sequence is CASSLWAARGGANVLTF. The CDR3 DNA follows: TGTGCCAGCAGTCTCTGGGCGGCTCGGGGTGGGGCCAACGTCCTGACTTTC.

The rearrangement joins TRBV10-3 to TRBJ2-4, with 11 nucleotides matching TRBD2. The germline gives CDR1 ENHRY, CDR2 SYGVKD. V dropped 3 bases and J dropped 5; count of bases not matched to a gene: 3. The CDR3 spans 15 residues. CDR3 region: CAISEGTSGQNIQYF. CDR3 DNA sequence: TGTGCCATCAGTGAAGGGACTAGCGGCCAAAACATTCAGTACTTC.

This clonotype has a single count. V usage is TRBV7-2 and J usage is TRBJ2-5; 10 nucleotides line up with TRBD2. The CDR3 runs to 15 residues. The germline V gene encodes CDR1 SGHTA and CDR2 FQGNSA. Trimming at V came to 0 bases and at J to 9 bases, leaving 7 bases not matched to a gene. CDR3 amino acids: CASSLAGTSVVSQYF. In DNA, the CDR3 is TGTGCCAGCAGCTTAGCGGGGACTAGCGTAGTCTCCCAGTACTTC.

The V call is TRBV29-1, the J call TRBJ2-6; D is uncertain. Trimming stripped 4 bases from V and 2 bases from J, with 6 bases between. The CDR3 sequence is 13 residues long. Germline-derived CDR1 and CDR2 are SQVTM and ANQGSEA. The CDR3 region has the DNA TGCAGCGTTGGACCCCCTGGGGCCAACGTCCTGACTTTC. It translates to CSVGPPGANVLTF.

The chain carries TRBV11-2 and TRBJ2-1; TRBD2 is a possible D gene (6 bases). The length of the CDR3 is 15 residues. Germline V gene sequence: CDR1 SGHAT, CDR2 FQNNGV. The ends were cut back, 5 bases at V and 0 bases at J, with 11 bases in the middle. CDR3 nucleotide sequence: TGTGCCAGCAGCCCCGGGAGCCTCTCCTACAATGAGCAGTTCTTC. Translated: CASSPGSLSYNEQFF.

This clonotype appeared a few times. The CDR3 loop reads CASRSTSGGGNEQYF. DNA for the CDR3: TGTGCCAGCAGATCGACTAGCGGAGGCGGAAACGAGCAGTACTTC. The chain joins TRBV6-5 to TRBJ2-7, with 9 positions matching TRBD2. This CDR3 comprises 15 residues. CDR1 and CDR2 from the germline V gene are MNHEY and SVGAGI. V lost 6 bases to trimming and J lost 5 bases; unmatched junction nucleotides: 11.

This clonotype came up many times. This chain connects TRBV7-6 to TRBJ2-5; 10 nucleotides line up with TRBD1. This CDR3 contains 13 residues. From germline, CDR1 is SGHVS and CDR2 FNYEAQ. With 5 bases clipped from V and 4 bases from J, the junction kept 1 base outside the gene matches. CDR3 DNA: TGTGCCAGCAGCCGGGACAGGGGAGAGACCCAGTACTTC. Its protein is CASSRDRGETQYF.

This clonotype was counted between two and nine times. The CDR3 is CASSQVPHNEQFF. CDR3 sequence (DNA): TGCGCCAGCAGCCAAGTGCCTCACAATGAGCAGTTCTTC. The chain couples TRBV4-1 to TRBJ2-1; D gene uncertain. Germline V gene lookup returns CDR1 MGHRA and CDR2 YSYEKL. CDR3 length: 13 amino acids. Deletions cut 1 base from V and 5 bases from J, with 6 bases between.

The J gene is TRBJ2-5, the V gene TRBV5-1, with D possibly called TRBD1 or TRBD2 (5 bases each). CDR3 length: 13 amino acids. Germline V gene lookup returns CDR1 SGHRS and CDR2 YFSETQ. V lost 4 bases, J lost 1 base, and 8 bases lay in between. The CDR3 is CASSRDLQETQYF. Written as DNA, the CDR3 is TGCGCCAGCAGCAGGGACCTCCAAGAGACCCAGTACTTC.

This clonotype was observed at least ten times. The genes are TRBV2 and TRBJ2-7; no definite D call. The CDR3 contains 14 residues. Germline-derived CDR1 and CDR2 are SNHLY and FYNNEI. The V end was cut by 3 bases, the J end by 2 bases, with 11 bases between. CDR3 amino acids: CASSDQRLAYEQYF. The CDR3 region has the DNA TGTGCCAGCAGTGATCAACGGCTGGCCTACGAGCAGTACTTC. The whole variable domain, remainder taken from reference TRBV2 and TRBJ2-7, is EPEVTQTPSHQVTQMGQEVILRCVPISNHLYFYWYRQILGQKVEFLVSFYNNEISEKSEIFDDQFSVERPDGSNFTLKIRSTKLEDSAMYFCASSDQRLAYEQYFGPGTRLTVT.

This clonotype came up many times. This sequence joins TRBV6-1 and TRBJ2-5, with 7 bases lining up with TRBD1. The CDR3 is 14 residues long. With 6 bases clipped from V and 2 bases from J, the junction kept 6 bases outside the gene matches. CDR1 and CDR2 from the germline V gene are MNHNS and SASEGT. CDR3 DNA: TGTGCCAGCAGCGCCGGGACAGTTCAAGAGACCCAGTACTTC. Translating it yields CASSAGTVQETQYF.

The chain employs TRBV21-1 and TRBJ2-5; no DNA check was done on the table's D call, TRBD1. TRBV21-1 is flagged as a pseudogene. The CDR3 totals 13 residues. CDR3 DNA sequence: TGTGCCAGCAGCATCCGGGATGAAGAGACCCAGTACTTC. Protein sequence: CASSIRDEETQYF.

This clonotype was found a few times. The chain links TRBV4-2 to TRBJ2-2; D might be TRBD2 (6 bases). Trimming left V 3 bases short and J 7 bases short, with 15 bases between. The CDR3 spans 15 residues. Per germline, CDR1 LGHNA and CDR2 YNFKEQ. The chain's CDR3 is CASSQSGREVGELFF. Written as DNA, the CDR3 is TGTGCCAGCAGCCAGTCGGGGCGGGAAGTCGGGGAGCTGTTTTTT.